The 21 T cell receptor beta chains below all came from one sample that was sequenced in a study of blood T cell repertoires in COVID-19. Some clones are missing from TCRdb's copy, which holds only in-frame ones; the method was immunoSEQ multiplex PCR. The repertoire consists of some 90,000 clones, with less than 90% occurring once and the leading ten covering approximately 1.2%. The sample taken for sequencing was peripheral blood. These receptors all come from a man older than 75 with active or convalescent COVID-19.

The chain recombines TRBV4-2 with TRBJ2-1, with 8 bases aligning to TRBD2. From germline, CDR1 is LGHNA and CDR2 YNFKEQ. V dropped 0 bases and J dropped 2; count of bases not matched to a gene: 3. The CDR3 sequence is 16 residues long. DNA of the CDR3: TGTGCCAGCAGCCAAGATTTTAGCGGGACCTACAATGAGCAGTTCTTC. The encoded protein is CASSQDFSGTYNEQFF.

The CDR3 region is CASSLAQGIEQPQHF. The CDR3 region has the DNA TGTGCCAGCAGCTTAGCACAGGGGATAGAACAGCCCCAGCATTTT. V gene TRBV7-2 combines with J gene TRBJ1-5; 7 nucleotides align to TRBD1. The germline gives CDR1 SGHTA, CDR2 FQGNSA. V shed 0 bases and J 7 bases; nucleotides not matched to a gene: 6. This CDR3 is built from 15 residues.

Only one count was recorded for this clone. V is TRBV9 and J is TRBJ2-5; 11 bases map to TRBD1. J was trimmed by 4 bases and V by 0 bases; bases with no gene match: 5. The CDR3 has 16 amino acids. From germline, CDR1 is SGDLS and CDR2 YYNGEE. CDR3 DNA: TGTGCCAGCAGCGTAGCTGGGACAGGGGGTACAGAGACCCAGTACTTC. Amino acids: CASSVAGTGGTETQYF.

The chain links TRBV4-1 to TRBJ2-1; possibly TRBD2 for D (6 bases). The V gene lost 1 base and the J gene lost 9 bases, with 16 bases spanning the gap. The length of the CDR3 is 15 residues. Germline V gene data show CDR1 as MGHRA and CDR2 as YSYEKL. The CDR3 sequence is CASSQVLTGAGEQFF. In DNA form, the CDR3 reads TGCGCCAGCAGCCAAGTGTTGACGGGAGCTGGTGAGCAGTTCTTC.

The J gene is TRBJ1-6, the V gene TRBV5-3, with 8 bases matching TRBD1. TRBV5-3 counts as an open reading frame of uncertain function. Trimming took 7 bases from V and 4 from J; bases not matched to a gene: 25. The length of the CDR3 is 21 residues. CDR3 amino acids: CARSTGTGIPSPLLYNSPLHF. CDR3 nucleotide sequence: TGTGCCAGATCGACCGGGACAGGCATACCCTCCCCCCTACTTTATAATTCACCCCTCCACTTT.

The chain combines TRBV24-1 with TRBJ2-1, with 11 bases identical to TRBD1. CDR1 is KGHDR and CDR2 is SFDVKD in the germline V gene. V was pared by 5 bases and J by 3 bases, with 8 bases of the junction left unmatched. The CDR3 covers 17 residues. As DNA, the CDR3 is TGTGCCACCAGTGGTTCCTTCGGGACAGGGGGCTACAATGAGCAGTTCTTC. Amino acid sequence: CATSGSFGTGGYNEQFF.

The table lists this clone with a count of one. The V call is TRBV18, the J call TRBJ1-6; 12 nucleotides agree with TRBD1. The germline CDR1 and CDR2 sequences are KGHSH and LQKENI. The CDR3 contains 17 residues. Trimming removed 1 base from V and 6 bases from J; junction bases left unmatched: 4. The CDR3 spells CASSPLGTGGLNSPLHF. DNA of the CDR3: TGTGCCAGCTCACCACTGGGGACAGGGGGCCTTAATTCACCCCTCCACTTT.

The CDR3 protein is CASSGGQSYEQYF. CDR3 nucleotide sequence: TGTGCCAGCAGTGGAGGACAGAGCTACGAGCAGTACTTC. The rearrangement links TRBV27 to TRBJ2-7; TRBD1 is a possible D gene (6 bases). V lost 5 bases to trimming and J lost 3 bases, with 11 bases between them. The CDR3 totals 13 residues. The germline gives CDR1 MNHEY, CDR2 SMNVEV (reference sequence).

The chain joins TRBV18 to TRBJ2-2, with D possibly matching TRBD2 (6 bases). The CDR3 loop spans 14 amino acids. Trimming shortened V by 4 bases and J by 6 bases, and 12 bases separated the two germline ends. Germline-derived CDR1 and CDR2 are KGHSH and LQKENI. CDR3 loop: CASSRDLAPGELFF. DNA of the CDR3: TGTGCCAGCTCACGGGACTTGGCTCCCGGGGAGCTGTTTTTT.

The chain employs TRBV9 and TRBJ2-5; 7 positions agree with TRBD2. Germline trimming cut 0 bases from V and 2 bases from J; bases unmatched to any gene: 7. The CDR3 is 16 amino acids. Germline values: CDR1 SGDLS, CDR2 YYNGEE. The DNA for the CDR3 is TGTGCCAGCAGCGTAGCGGCTAGCGGACGTCAAGAGACCCAGTACTTC. Residues: CASSVAASGRQETQYF.

The genes are TRBV4-2 and TRBJ2-1; 10 bases agree with TRBD1. The germline gives CDR1 LGHNA, CDR2 YNFKEQ. The CDR3 covers 16 residues. J lost 10 bases, V lost 3 bases, and 12 bases had no gene match. Here the CDR3 reads CASSQAGQGPFVEQFF. CDR3 nucleotide sequence: TGTGCCAGCAGCCAGGCGGGACAGGGGCCCTTTGTGGAGCAGTTCTTC.

CDR3 sequence reads: CASSQGDTGSNSPLHF. For the CDR3, the DNA is TGTGCCAGCAGCCAAGGGGACACAGGGTCTAATTCACCCCTCCACTTT. The chain uses TRBV3-1 (or the pseudogene TRBV3-2) and TRBJ1-6; D may be TRBD1 (6 bases). V lost 1 base to trimming and J lost 6 bases, with 13 bases between them. The CDR3 runs to 16 residues. The germline V gene has CDR1 LGHDT and CDR2 YNNKEL (reference sequence).

V usage is TRBV5-4 and J usage is TRBJ1-5, with 9 nucleotides matching TRBD1. The CDR3 is made up of 15 amino acids. From germline, CDR1 is SGHNT and CDR2 YYREEE (reference sequence). V lost 4 bases, J lost 6 bases, and 8 bases stayed unmatched. CDR3 protein: CASSVQGAHGQPQHF. The CDR3 coding sequence is TGTGCCAGCAGCGTACAGGGGGCCCACGGTCAGCCCCAGCATTTT. Variable domain in full (rest from reference TRBV5-4 and TRBJ1-5): ETGVTQSPTHLIKTRGQQVTLRCSSQSGHNTVSWYQQALGQGPQFIFQYYREEENGRGNFPPRFSGLQFPNYSSELNVNALELDDSALYLCASSVQGAHGQPQHFGDGTRLSIL.

The gene calls are TRBV11-2 and TRBJ2-5; D ambiguous. CDR1 SGHAT and CDR2 FQNNGV come from the germline V gene. There are 13 residues in the CDR3. The ends were cut back, 2 bases at V and 5 bases at J, with 9 bases in the middle. The CDR3 DNA sequence: TGTGCCAGCAGCTTATGGAGAACCGAGACCCAGTACTTC. Translated, it gives CASSLWRTETQYF. The complete variable domain, with remaining parts taken from reference TRBV11-2 and TRBJ2-5, reads EAGVAQSPRYKIIEKRQSVAFWCNPISGHATLYWYQQILGQGPKLLIQFQNNGVVDDSQLPKDRFSAERLKGVDSTLKIQPAKLEDSAVYLCASSLWRTETQYFGPGTRLLVL.

The chain couples TRBV19 to TRBJ2-7; TRBD2 matches 8 bases. This CDR3 comprises 20 residues. Germline trimming cut 5 bases from V and 3 bases from J; bases unmatched to any gene: 24. The germline gives CDR1 LNHDA, CDR2 SQIVND (reference sequence). The CDR3 region has the DNA TGTGCCAGTAGTGCCATTTTTGGGCCCTCGATAGCGGGACCATACTACGAGCAGTACTTC. It yields the protein CASSAIFGPSIAGPYYEQYF.

The J gene is TRBJ1-3, the V gene TRBV2, with a possible D match to TRBD1 (5 bases). This CDR3 is 15 amino acids long. Germline-derived CDR1 and CDR2 are SNHLY and FYNNEI. V shed 2 bases and J shed 0 bases, with 8 bases lying between them. CDR3 sequence: CASSEQGSSGNTIYF. Here the CDR3 DNA reads TGTGCCAGCAGTGAACAGGGCTCCTCTGGAAACACCATATATTTT. The entire variable domain, with the rest obtained from reference TRBV2 and TRBJ1-3, is as follows: EPEVTQTPSHQVTQMGQEVILRCVPISNHLYFYWYRQILGQKVEFLVSFYNNEISEKSEIFDDQFSVERPDGSNFTLKIRSTKLEDSAMYFCASSEQGSSGNTIYFGEGSWLTVV.

The CDR3 spells CASSQAPTGNYGYTF. For the CDR3, the DNA is TGCGCCAGCAGCCAAGCCCCGACAGGAAACTATGGCTACACCTTC. The chain is built from TRBV4-1 and TRBJ1-2, with TRBD1 as a possible D gene (6 bases). CDR1 MGHRA and CDR2 YSYEKL come from the germline V gene. The CDR3 runs to 15 residues. V gave up 1 base and J gave up 2 bases, with 11 bases separating them.

The V gene is TRBV28, the J gene TRBJ1-3; TRBD1 aligns across 12 bases. There are 16 residues in the CDR3. V shed 5 bases and J 4 bases; nucleotides not matched to a gene: 6. The germline V gene encodes CDR1 MDHEN and CDR2 SYDVKM. The CDR3 sequence: CASSVPGQGAGNTIYF. In DNA, the CDR3 is TGTGCCAGCAGTGTCCCGGGACAGGGGGCGGGAAACACCATATATTTT.

The rearrangement joins TRBV15 to TRBJ2-7; 7 bases map to TRBD2. V shed 3 bases and J 6 bases; nucleotides not matched to a gene: 11. Germline assignment: CDR1 LNHNV and CDR2 YYDKDF (reference sequence). The CDR3 totals 15 residues. CDR3 region: CATSRGGLGRVEQYF. CDR3 nucleotides: TGTGCCACCAGCAGGGGTGGACTAGGACGTGTCGAGCAGTACTTC.

The CDR3 protein is CASIPTSRSYEQYF. CDR3 bases: TGTGCCAGCATCCCGACTAGCCGCTCCTACGAGCAGTACTTC. The rearrangement uses TRBV11-2 and TRBJ2-7, with 7 bases lining up with TRBD2. Germline CDR1 reads SGHAT; CDR2 reads FQNNGV. CDR3 size: 14 residues. V lost 7 bases and J lost 0; bases outside the gene matches: 6.

This clone was found a few times. The CDR3 DNA reads TGCGCCAGCAGCTTGTCGGGGGTACAGGGGGTCGGTTCACCCCTCCACTTT. Translation: CASSLSGVQGVGSPLHF. The chain is built from TRBV5-1 and TRBJ1-6, with 8 bases aligning to TRBD1. The CDR3 is 17 residues long. J lost 9 bases, V lost 1 base, and 12 bases had no gene match. The germline V gene encodes CDR1 SGHRS and CDR2 YFSETQ.